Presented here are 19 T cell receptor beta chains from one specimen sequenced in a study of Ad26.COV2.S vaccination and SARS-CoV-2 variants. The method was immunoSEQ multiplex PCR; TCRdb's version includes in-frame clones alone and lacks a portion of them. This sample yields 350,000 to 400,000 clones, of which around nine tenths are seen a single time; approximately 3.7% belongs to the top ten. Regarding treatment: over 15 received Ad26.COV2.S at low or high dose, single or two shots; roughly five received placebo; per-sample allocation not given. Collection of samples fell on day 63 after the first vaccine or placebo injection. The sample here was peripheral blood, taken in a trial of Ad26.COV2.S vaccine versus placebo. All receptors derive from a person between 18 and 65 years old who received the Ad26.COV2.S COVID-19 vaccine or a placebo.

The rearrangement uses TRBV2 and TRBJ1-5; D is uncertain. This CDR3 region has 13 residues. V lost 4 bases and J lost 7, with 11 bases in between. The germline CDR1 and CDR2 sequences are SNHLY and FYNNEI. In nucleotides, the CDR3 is TGTGCCAGCAGTGGGGTTGTGTACCAGCCCCAGCATTTT. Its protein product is CASSGVVYQPQHF.

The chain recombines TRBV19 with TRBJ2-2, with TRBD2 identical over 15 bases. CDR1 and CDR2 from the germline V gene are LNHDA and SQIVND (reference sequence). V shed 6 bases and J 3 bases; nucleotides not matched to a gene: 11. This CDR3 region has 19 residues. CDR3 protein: CASSPGLAGGQGDTGELFF. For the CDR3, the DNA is TGTGCCAGTAGCCCGGGACTAGCGGGGGGCCAGGGGGACACCGGGGAGCTGTTTTTT.

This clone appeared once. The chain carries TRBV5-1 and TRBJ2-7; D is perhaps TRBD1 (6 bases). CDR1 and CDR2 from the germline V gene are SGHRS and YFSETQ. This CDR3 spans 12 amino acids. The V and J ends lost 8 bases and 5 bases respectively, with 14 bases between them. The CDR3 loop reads CARTGTIHEQYF. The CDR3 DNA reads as TGCGCCAGGACAGGCACTATCCACGAGCAGTACTTC.

In DNA, the CDR3 is TGTGCCAGCAGCCGTTTCGGGCTGACGGGCACCGGGGAGCTGTTTTTT. It translates to CASSRFGLTGTGELFF. This chain connects TRBV5-6 to TRBJ2-2; D gene ambiguous. The V end lost 4 bases, the J end lost 4 bases, and 17 bases lay between the germline ends. Germline V gene data show CDR1 as SGHDT and CDR2 as YYEEEE. There are 16 residues in the CDR3.

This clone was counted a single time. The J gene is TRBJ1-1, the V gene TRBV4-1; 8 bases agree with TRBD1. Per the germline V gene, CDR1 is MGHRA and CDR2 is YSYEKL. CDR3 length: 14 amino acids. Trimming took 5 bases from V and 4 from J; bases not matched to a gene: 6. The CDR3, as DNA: TGCGCCAGCAGCTCCGACAGGGGAAGCACTGAAGCTTTCTTT. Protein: CASSSDRGSTEAFF.

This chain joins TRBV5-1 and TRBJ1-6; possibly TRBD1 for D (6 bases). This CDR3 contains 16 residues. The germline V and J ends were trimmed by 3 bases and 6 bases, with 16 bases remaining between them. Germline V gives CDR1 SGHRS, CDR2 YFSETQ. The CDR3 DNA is TGCGCCAGCAGCTCCCTTCCAGGGGAGGGTAATTCACCCCTCCACTTT. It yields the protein CASSSLPGEGNSPLHF.

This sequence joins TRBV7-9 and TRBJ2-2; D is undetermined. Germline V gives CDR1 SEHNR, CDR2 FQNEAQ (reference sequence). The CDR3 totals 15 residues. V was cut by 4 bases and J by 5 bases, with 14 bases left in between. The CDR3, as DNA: TGTGCCAGCAGCTCCGTTCGGGCCCAGACCGGGGAGCTGTTTTTT. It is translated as CASSSVRAQTGELFF.

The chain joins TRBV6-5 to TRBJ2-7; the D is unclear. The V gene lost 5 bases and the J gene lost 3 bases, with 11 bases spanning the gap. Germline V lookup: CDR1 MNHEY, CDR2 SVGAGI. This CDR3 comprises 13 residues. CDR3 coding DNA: TGTGCCAGCAGTCCCGGTCGACTCTACGAGCAGTACTTC. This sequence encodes CASSPGRLYEQYF.

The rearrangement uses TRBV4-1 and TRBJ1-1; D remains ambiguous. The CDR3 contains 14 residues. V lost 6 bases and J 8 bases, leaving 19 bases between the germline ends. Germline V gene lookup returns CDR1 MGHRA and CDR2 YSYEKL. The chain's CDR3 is CASSYDSLGGEAFF. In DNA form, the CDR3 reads TGCGCCAGCAGTTATGATTCCCTCGGAGGGGAAGCTTTCTTT.

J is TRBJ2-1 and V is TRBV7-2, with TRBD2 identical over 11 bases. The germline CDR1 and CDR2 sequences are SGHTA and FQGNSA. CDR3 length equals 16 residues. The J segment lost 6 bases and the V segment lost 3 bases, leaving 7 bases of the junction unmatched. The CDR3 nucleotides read TGTGCCAGCAGCTTGCCGTCTAGCGGGGGGACCAATGAGCAGTTCTTC. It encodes CASSLPSSGGTNEQFF. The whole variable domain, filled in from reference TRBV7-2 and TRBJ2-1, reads GAGVSQSPSNKVTEKGKDVELRCDPISGHTALYWYRQSLGQGLEFLIYFQGNSAPDKSGLPSDRFSAERTGGSVSTLTIQRTQQEDSAVYLCASSLPSSGGTNEQFFGPGTRLTVL.

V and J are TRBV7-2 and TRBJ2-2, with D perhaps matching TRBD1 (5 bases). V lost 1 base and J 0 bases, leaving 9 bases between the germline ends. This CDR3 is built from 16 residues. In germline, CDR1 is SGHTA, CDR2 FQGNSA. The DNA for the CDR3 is TGTGCCAGCAGCTTAGTGCCCAGGGCGAACACCGGGGAGCTGTTTTTT. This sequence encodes CASSLVPRANTGELFF. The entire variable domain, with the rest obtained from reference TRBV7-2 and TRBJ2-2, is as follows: GAGVSQSPSNKVTEKGKDVELRCDPISGHTALYWYRQSLGQGLEFLIYFQGNSAPDKSGLPSDRFSAERTGGSVSTLTIQRTQQEDSAVYLCASSLVPRANTGELFFGEGSRLTVL.

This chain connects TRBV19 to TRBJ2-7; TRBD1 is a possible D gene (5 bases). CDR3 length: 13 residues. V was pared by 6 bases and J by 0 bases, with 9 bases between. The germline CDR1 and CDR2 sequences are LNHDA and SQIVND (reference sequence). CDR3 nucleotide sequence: TGTGCCAGTAGCCTGGACATCTCCTACGAGCAGTACTTC. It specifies CASSLDISYEQYF.

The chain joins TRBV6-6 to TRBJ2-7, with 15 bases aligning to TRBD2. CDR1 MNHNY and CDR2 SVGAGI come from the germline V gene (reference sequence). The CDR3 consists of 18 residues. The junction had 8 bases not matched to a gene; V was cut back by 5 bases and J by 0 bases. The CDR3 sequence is CASSPGTSGGTFSYEQYF. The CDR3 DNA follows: TGTGCCAGCAGTCCCGGGACTAGCGGGGGGACTTTCTCCTACGAGCAGTACTTC.

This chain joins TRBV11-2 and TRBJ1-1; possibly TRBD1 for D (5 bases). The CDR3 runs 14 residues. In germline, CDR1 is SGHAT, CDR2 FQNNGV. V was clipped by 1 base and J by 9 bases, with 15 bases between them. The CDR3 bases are TGTGCCAGCAGCTTAGGGGTCAGGGTCGTGCAAGCTTTCTTT. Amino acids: CASSLGVRVVQAFF.

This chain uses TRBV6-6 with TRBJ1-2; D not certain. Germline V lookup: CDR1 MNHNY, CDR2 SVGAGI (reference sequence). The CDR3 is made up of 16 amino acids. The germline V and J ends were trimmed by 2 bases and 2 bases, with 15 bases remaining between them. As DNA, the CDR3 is TGTGCCAGCAGTTACACGGCAACCACCCCCAACTATGGCTACACCTTC. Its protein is CASSYTATTPNYGYTF.

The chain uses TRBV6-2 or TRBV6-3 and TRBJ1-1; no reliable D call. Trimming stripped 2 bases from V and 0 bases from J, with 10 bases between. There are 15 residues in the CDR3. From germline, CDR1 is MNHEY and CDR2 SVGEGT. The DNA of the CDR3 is TGTGCCAGCAGTTACCCTTGGGCCCTGAACACTGAAGCTTTCTTT. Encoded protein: CASSYPWALNTEAFF.

The CDR3 sequence is CASSPRTLTATDTQYF. The CDR3, as DNA: TGTGCCAGCAGCCCCCGGACTTTAACCGCCACAGATACGCAGTATTTT. V is TRBV11-2 and J is TRBJ2-3; a possible D gene is TRBD2 (5 bases). Looked up from germline, CDR1 is SGHAT and CDR2 is FQNNGV. Trimming pared 5 bases from V and 2 bases from J, leaving 17 bases between. This CDR3 has 16 amino acids.

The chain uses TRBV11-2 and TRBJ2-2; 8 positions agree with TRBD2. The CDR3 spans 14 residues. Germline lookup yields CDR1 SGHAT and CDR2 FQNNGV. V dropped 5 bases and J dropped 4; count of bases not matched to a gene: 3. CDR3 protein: CASSRGGTTGELFF. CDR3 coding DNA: TGTGCCAGCAGCCGCGGGGGGACCACCGGGGAGCTGTTTTTT. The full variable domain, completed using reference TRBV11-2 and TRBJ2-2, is EAGVAQSPRYKIIEKRQSVAFWCNPISGHATLYWYQQILGQGPKLLIQFQNNGVVDDSQLPKDRFSAERLKGVDSTLKIQPAKLEDSAVYLCASSRGGTTGELFFGEGSRLTVL.

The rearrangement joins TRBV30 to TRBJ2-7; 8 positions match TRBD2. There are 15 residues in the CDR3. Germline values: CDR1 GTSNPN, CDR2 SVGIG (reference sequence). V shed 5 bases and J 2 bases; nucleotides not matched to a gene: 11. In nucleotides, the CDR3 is TGTGCCTGGGTTGATAAGGCGGGGGGAACCTACGAGCAGTACTTC. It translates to CAWVDKAGGTYEQYF.